These 15 T cell receptor beta chains were sequenced from one sample in a study of T cell responses to AZD1222 COVID-19 vaccine. Assay: immunoSEQ multiplex PCR; the TCRdb copy retains only in-frame clones and omits some. The data contain 130,000 or so clones, more than 90% of them seen just once; the ten biggest clones take up 1.5% to 2%. The material sequenced was peripheral blood, taken 28 days after the second AZD1222 dose. The receptors here all came from an adult who received the AZD1222 COVID-19 vaccine.

The V gene is TRBV30, the J gene TRBJ1-5, with D tentatively TRBD1 (5 bases). The CDR3 contains 15 residues. V was trimmed by 7 bases and J by 3 bases, leaving 19 bases between them. Germline loops: CDR1 GTSNPN, CDR2 SVGIG (reference sequence). The CDR3 DNA sequence: TGTGCCTCCGGGGCGGGACTCCAGTCCAATCAGCCCCAGCATTTT. Protein: CASGAGLQSNQPQHF.

The chain combines TRBV29-1 with TRBJ1-1, with D perhaps matching TRBD1 (5 bases). Between the trimmed V and J ends, which lost 7 bases and 2 bases, there was a span of 17 bases. CDR3 length: 14 residues. Germline V gives CDR1 SQVTM, CDR2 ANQGSEA. The CDR3 is CSARGRQINTEAFF. The CDR3 DNA is TGCAGCGCTAGAGGGCGACAGATCAACACTGAAGCTTTCTTT. The full variable domain, in which reference TRBV29-1 and TRBJ1-1 provide the parts outside the CDR3, is SAVISQKPSRDICQRGTSLTIQCQVDSQVTMMFWYRQQPGQSLTLIATANQGSEATYESGFVIDKFPISRPNLTFSTLTVSNMSPEDSSIYLCSARGRQINTEAFFGQGTRLTVV.

The chain couples TRBV9 to TRBJ2-2; no clear D. Germline CDR1 and CDR2: SGDLS and YYNGEE. V was trimmed by 1 base and J by 1 base, leaving 11 bases between them. There are 16 residues in the CDR3. CDR3 amino acids: CASSVRNAENTGELFF. As DNA, the CDR3 is TGTGCCAGCAGCGTACGGAACGCGGAGAACACCGGGGAGCTGTTTTTT.

The chain carries TRBV7-3 and TRBJ2-4, with D perhaps matching TRBD1 or TRBD2 (5 bases each). The CDR3 contains 17 residues. Germline V gene sequence: CDR1 SGHTA, CDR2 FQGTGA. V gave up 5 bases and J gave up 0 bases, with 17 bases separating them. This chain's CDR3 is CASSPRGGLLAKNIQYF. Here the CDR3 DNA reads TGTGCCAGCAGCCCGAGGGGCGGACTTCTAGCCAAAAACATTCAGTACTTC.

V is TRBV21-1 and J is TRBJ1-2. TRBV21-1 is marked as a pseudogene. The CDR3 length is 15 residues. Written as DNA, the CDR3 is TGTGCCAGCAGCAAAGACGCAGGGGAGGACTATGGCTACACCTTC. It codes for CASSKDAGEDYGYTF.

Written as DNA, the CDR3 is TGTGCCAGCAGCTTATATCAGCGGGGGCCCACAGATACGCAGTATTTT. As protein: CASSLYQRGPTDTQYF. The chain uses TRBV7-2 and TRBJ2-3; TRBD2 agrees at 8 bases. V gave up 2 bases and J gave up 2 bases; unmatched junction bases: 6. The length of the CDR3 is 16 residues. Per germline, CDR1 SGHTA and CDR2 FQGNSA.

The chain couples TRBV2 to TRBJ1-5; a possible D gene is TRBD1 (6 bases). This CDR3 is 13 amino acids long. The germline V and J ends were trimmed by 4 bases and 6 bases, with 10 bases remaining between them. Looked up from germline, CDR1 is SNHLY and CDR2 is FYNNEI. This chain's CDR3 is CASSGGGLQPQHF. DNA for the CDR3: TGTGCCAGCAGTGGGGGGGGGCTTCAGCCCCAGCATTTT.

This chain joins TRBV7-2 and TRBJ2-7; D gene unclear. V was trimmed by 5 bases and J by 3 bases, leaving 20 bases between them. The CDR3 extends over 16 amino acids. Germline-derived CDR1 and CDR2 are SGHTA and FQGNSA. CDR3 residues: CASSPNSVSHLYEQYF. In DNA, the CDR3 is TGTGCCAGCAGCCCCAACTCGGTCTCCCACCTCTACGAGCAGTACTTC. Together with reference TRBV7-2 and TRBJ2-7, the CDR3 gives the full variable domain: GAGVSQSPSNKVTEKGKDVELRCDPISGHTALYWYRQSLGQGLEFLIYFQGNSAPDKSGLPSDRFSAERTGGSVSTLTIQRTQQEDSAVYLCASSPNSVSHLYEQYFGPGTRLTVT.

This chain joins TRBV9 and TRBJ1-2, with D hard to call. Germline CDR1 and CDR2: SGDLS and YYNGEE. V was clipped by 5 bases and J by 7 bases, with 12 bases between them. The CDR3 has 12 amino acids. Here the CDR3 DNA reads TGTGCCAGCAGAGGGAATCTTGGTGGCTACACCTTC. Translation gives CASRGNLGGYTF.

The chain recombines TRBV7-9 with TRBJ2-1; TRBD1 or TRBD2 may be the D gene (6 bases each). Germline V gene data show CDR1 as SEHNR and CDR2 as FQNEAQ (reference sequence). Between the trimmed V and J ends, which lost 3 bases and 9 bases, there was a span of 12 bases. The CDR3 has 13 amino acids. For the CDR3, the DNA is TGTGCCAGCAGCTTGGGGGGCGTTACTGAGCAGTTCTTC. This translates into CASSLGGVTEQFF.

The chain carries TRBV4-3 and TRBJ2-3, with 11 bases fitting TRBD2. Trimming took 1 base from V and 3 from J; bases not matched to a gene: 6. Germline V gene data show CDR1 as LGHNA and CDR2 as YSLEER. The CDR3 is made up of 17 amino acids. CDR3 bases: TGCGCCAGCAGCCAAGGAACTAGCGGGAGTGGGACAGATACGCAGTATTTT. It encodes CASSQGTSGSGTDTQYF.

This chain connects TRBV10-3 to TRBJ1-2; D gene ambiguous. The CDR3 runs to 13 residues. The germline CDR1 and CDR2 sequences are ENHRY and SYGVKD. Trimming stripped 0 bases from V and 6 bases from J, with 8 bases between. CDR3 amino acids: CAISESGSHGYTF. CDR3 DNA: TGTGCCATCAGTGAGTCCGGCAGCCATGGCTACACCTTC.

The chain couples TRBV5-6 to TRBJ1-2, with a weak D call TRBD1 (5 bases). CDR1 SGHDT and CDR2 YYEEEE come from the germline V gene. The CDR3 totals 14 residues. The V gene lost 6 bases and the J gene lost 7 bases, with 19 bases spanning the gap. In DNA form, the CDR3 reads TGTGCCAGCACTCACTCCGGGGGGTCGGGTGGCTACACCTTC. Its protein product is CASTHSGGSGGYTF. Full variable domain (remainder filled in from reference TRBV5-6 and TRBJ1-2): DAGVTQSPTHLIKTRGQQVTLRCSPKSGHDTVSWYQQALGQGPQFIFQYYEEEERQRGNFPDRFSGHQFPNYSSELNVNALLLGDSALYLCASTHSGGSGGYTFGSGTRLTVV.

This clone was counted a few times. The J gene is TRBJ2-3, the V gene TRBV27, with TRBD1 matching 9 bases. The CDR3 totals 13 residues. The V segment lost 6 bases and the J segment 7 bases; nucleotides outside the gene matches: 5. Germline values: CDR1 MNHEY, CDR2 SMNVEV (reference sequence). CDR3 DNA: TGTGCCAGCAGAACAGGGGGCGTCAATACGCAGTATTTT. This translates into CASRTGGVNTQYF.

V usage is TRBV5-1 and J usage is TRBJ2-1; TRBD1 aligns across 7 bases. The CDR3 loop spans 14 amino acids. J gave up 0 bases and V 9 bases, and 6 bases lay outside the gene matches. Germline V lookup: CDR1 SGHRS, CDR2 YFSETQ. CDR3 region: CATTTGNSYNEQFF. In nucleotides, the CDR3 is TGCGCCACTACGACAGGGAACTCCTACAATGAGCAGTTCTTC.